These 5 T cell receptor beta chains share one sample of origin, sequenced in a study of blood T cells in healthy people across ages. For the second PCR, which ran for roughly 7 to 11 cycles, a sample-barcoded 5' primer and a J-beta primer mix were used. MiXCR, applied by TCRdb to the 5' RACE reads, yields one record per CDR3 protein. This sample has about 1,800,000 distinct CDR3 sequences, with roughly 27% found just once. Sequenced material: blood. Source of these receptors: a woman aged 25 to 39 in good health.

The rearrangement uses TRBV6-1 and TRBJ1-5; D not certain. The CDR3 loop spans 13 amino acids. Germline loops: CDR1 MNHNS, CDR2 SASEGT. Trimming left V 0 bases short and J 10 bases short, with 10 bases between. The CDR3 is CASSEAPALPQHF. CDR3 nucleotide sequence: TGTGCCAGCAGTGAAGCGCCGGCCCTTCCCCAGCATTTT.

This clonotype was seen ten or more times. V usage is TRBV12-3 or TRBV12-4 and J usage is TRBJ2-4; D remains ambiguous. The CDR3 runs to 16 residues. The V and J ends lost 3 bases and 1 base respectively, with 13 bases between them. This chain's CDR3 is CASSFNAPGAKNIQYF. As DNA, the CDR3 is TGTGCCAGCAGTTTTAACGCCCCTGGGGCCAAAAACATTCAGTACTTC.

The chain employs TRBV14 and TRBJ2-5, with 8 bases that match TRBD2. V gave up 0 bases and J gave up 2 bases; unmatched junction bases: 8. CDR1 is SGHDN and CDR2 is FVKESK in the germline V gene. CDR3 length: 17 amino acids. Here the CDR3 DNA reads TGTGCCAGCAGCCAAGATTCCCCTGGCGGGGGGCAAGAGACCCAGTACTTC. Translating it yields CASSQDSPGGGQETQYF.

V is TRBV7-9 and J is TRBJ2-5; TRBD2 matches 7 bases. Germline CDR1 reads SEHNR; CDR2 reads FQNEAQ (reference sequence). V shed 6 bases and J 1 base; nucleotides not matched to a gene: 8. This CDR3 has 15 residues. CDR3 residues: CASSWGGALQETQYF. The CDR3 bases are TGTGCCAGCAGTTGGGGAGGGGCGCTCCAAGAGACCCAGTACTTC.

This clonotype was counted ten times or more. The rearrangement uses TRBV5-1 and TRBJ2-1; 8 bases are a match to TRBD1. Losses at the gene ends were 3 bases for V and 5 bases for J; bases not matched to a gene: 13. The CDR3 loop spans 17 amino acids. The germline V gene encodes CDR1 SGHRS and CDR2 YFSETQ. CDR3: CASSSWGPGQENNEQFF. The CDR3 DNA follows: TGCGCCAGCAGCTCCTGGGGACCGGGACAGGAGAACAATGAGCAGTTCTTC.